The rows below give T cell receptor beta chains drawn from one sample of a study of T-cell reconstitution after alpha-beta-depleted transplantation in children. TCRdb used MiXCR to reprocess the PCR reads, holding one entry per CDR3 protein. Of about 420,000 distinct CDR3 sequences listed, approximately 10% were seen once; the top ten hold roughly 6%. The sample was PBMCs from the stem cell graft donor, taken from the stem cell graft. The receptors derive from a human donor who donated a stem cell graft to a child with acute myeloid leukemia. Both conserved end residues are part of each CDR3. D genes are given only for firm matches. Some rows mark clone size as missing; the rest say once, few, many or name a class of expanded clone.

d_call	v_call	j_call	clone_size	cdr3_aa	cdr3_nt
-	TRBV29-1	TRBJ1-1	-	CSVDGGGGTEAFF	TGCAGCGTTGATGGGGGCGGTGGCACTGAAGCTTTCTTT
-	TRBV10-3	TRBJ2-7	few	CAIRQVGDNSYEQYF	TGTGCCATCAGGCAAGTAGGTGACAACTCCTACGAGCAGTACTTC
-	TRBV7-3	TRBJ2-5	many	CASSSSLETQYF	TGTGCCAGCAGCTCTTCTCTGGAGACCCAGTACTTC
-	TRBV20-1	TRBJ2-1	many	CSAREGGAKSYNEQFF	TGCAGTGCTAGAGAGGGCGGGGCCAAATCCTACAATGAGCAGTTCTTC
TRBD1	TRBV5-1	TRBJ2-5	few	CASSSGQLQETQYF	TGCGCCAGCAGCTCGGGACAGCTCCAAGAGACCCAGTACTTC
-	TRBV29-1	TRBJ2-2	many	CSVRVGELFF	TGCAGCGTGCGGGTCGGGGAGCTGTTTTTT
TRBD1	TRBV5-1	TRBJ2-1	-	CASSLQGGRNEQFF	TGCGCCAGCAGCTTGCAAGGGGGCAGGAATGAGCAGTTCTTC
-	TRBV6-2/TRBV6-3	TRBJ1-1	-	CASGGGMNTEAFF	TGTGCCAGCGGGGGAGGCATGAACACTGAAGCTTTCTTT
-	TRBV20-1	TRBJ2-7	few	CSAESDRNYEQYF	TGCAGTGCTGAGAGCGACAGAAACTACGAGCAGTACTTC
-	TRBV6-1	TRBJ2-2	-	CASSDKPGPGTGELFF	TGTGCCAGCAGTGACAAGCCGGGTCCAGGCACCGGGGAGCTGTTTTTT